The TCR beta chain under discussion was sequenced for a study of tumor-infiltrating lymphocytes in oesophageal squamous cell carcinoma. This clonotype turned up a few times. TCRdb re-called the PCR reads with MiXCR, one entry per CDR3 protein. The sample has approximately 15,000 distinct CDR3 sequences; approximately 50% are singletons. The V gene's germline CDR1 is DFQATT and CDR2 SNEGSKA (reference sequence). Unmatched junction bases numbered 7, after V lost 6 bases and J lost 0 bases. The CDR3 covers 15 residues. The sample consisted of esophageal tumor tissue. The TCR was taken from a male donor with esophageal squamous cell carcinoma. This rearrangement joins TRBV20-1 to TRBJ1-4; 7 nucleotides line up with TRBD1. CDR3 in amino acids: CSASRQGSTNEKLFF. The CDR3, as DNA: TGCAGTGCAAGCCGACAGGGTTCAACTAATGAAAAACTGTTTTTT.